This TCR beta chain was sequenced during a study of PD-1 blockade in classical Hodgkin lymphoma. General study results and limits: Healthy donors reportedly exceeded newly diagnosed patients in baseline TCR diversity. Excluded were patients who started nivolumab under 1 year after ASCT, a group that had lower diversity.

The CDR3 has 14 residues. Germline V gene lookup returns CDR1 SGHAT and CDR2 FQNNGV. The protocol was immunoSEQ multiplex PCR, while the TCRdb copy is restricted to in-frame clones and leaves out a portion. The sample lists more than 14,000 clones; less than 80% were seen once. Comments on this clone: Its antigen is currently unknown.

The patients all showed relapse after autologous stem cell transplantation, while their brentuximab vedotin exposure varied. This TCR derives from a human donor with classical Hodgkin lymphoma. The specimen comprised peripheral blood mononuclear cells (PBMCs), sampled at baseline. The V and J genes are TRBV11-2 and TRBJ2-7; 9 bases map to TRBD2. Here the CDR3 reads CATEVAGAGYEQYF. The CDR3 DNA reads TGTGCTACTGAGGTAGCGGGAGCGGGCTACGAGCAGTACTTC.